Here is one TCR beta chain with its context. What it binds is unknown. Uncultured naive and memory CD4+ T cells supplied DNA for deep TCR-beta sequencing. Profiled with immunoSEQ multiplex PCR; TCRdb holds only in-frame clones, not every one. The data contain about 37,000 clones, roughly 85% of them singletons. The entry originates in a study of CD4 T cells in relation to SARS-CoV-2 and coronaviruses. Study conclusions and caveats: Culture-expanded clones reflect memory recall rather than primary priming during culture.

Germline values: CDR1 KGHSH, CDR2 LQKENI. J gave up 7 bases and V 5 bases, and 13 bases lay outside the gene matches. This CDR3 has 16 amino acids. Sequencing input: memory CD4+ T cells from PBMCs. The origin of this receptor is an adult with COVID-19. The rearrangement uses TRBV18 and TRBJ2-1, with 8 bases lining up with TRBD1. The CDR3 nucleotides read TGTGCCAGCTCATTCACAGGGGGTTCACTCGGAAATGAGCAGTTCTTC. It yields the protein CASSFTGGSLGNEQFF.